A single sample is the source of the 10 T cell receptor beta chains below, sequenced in a study of early T cells in non-severe SARS-CoV-2 infection. TCRdb re-derived calls from the 5' RACE reads in MiXCR, one entry per CDR3 protein. The sample records under 95,000 distinct CDR3 sequences, roughly an eighth being singletons. The sequencing input was whole blood. The source of these receptors is an adult who was a healthcare worker with PCR-confirmed SARS-CoV-2 infection or an uninfected control (not recorded which).

This chain uses TRBV18 with TRBJ2-7, with D unresolved. The CDR3 extends over 11 amino acids. Germline values: CDR1 KGHSH, CDR2 LQKENI. V lost 7 bases and J 0 bases, leaving 4 bases between the germline ends. CDR3 DNA: TGTGCCAGCTTTTCCTCCTACGAGCAGTACTTC. It codes for CASFSSYEQYF.

This clonotype was recorded many times. The junction departs from germline at one end; a sequencing error may be responsible. The chain is built from TRBV18 and TRBJ2-7; the D is unclear. CDR1 KGHSH and CDR2 LQKENI come from the germline V gene. This CDR3 has 14 residues. In nucleotides, the CDR3 is TGTGCCAGCTCACCACGGGGTTACTCCGACGAGCAGTACTTC. It yields the protein CASSPRGYSDEQYF.

This clonotype was seen only a few times. V usage is TRBV18 and J usage is TRBJ2-1, with 10 bases that match TRBD2. V lost 0 bases, J lost 7 bases, and 6 bases stayed unmatched. The CDR3 runs to 16 residues. The germline CDR1 and CDR2 sequences are KGHSH and LQKENI. The CDR3 protein is CASSPPSSGGVNEQFF. CDR3 nucleotides: TGTGCCAGCTCACCACCGTCTAGCGGGGGAGTAAATGAGCAGTTCTTC.

The V and J genes are TRBV7-9 and TRBJ2-7, with unresolved D. V gave up 2 bases and J gave up 5 bases, with 13 bases separating them. The length of the CDR3 is 14 residues. Germline V gives CDR1 SEHNR, CDR2 FQNEAQ (reference sequence). This CDR3 is CASSLYGRWDEQYF. The CDR3 DNA reads TGTGCCAGCAGCTTATATGGACGGTGGGACGAGCAGTACTTC.

This clonotype was counted only a few times. The chain has TRBV11-2 and TRBJ2-1, with D possibly being TRBD1 or TRBD2 (6 bases each). Deletions cut 3 bases from V and 1 base from J, with 16 bases between. CDR3 length: 17 residues. Germline CDR1 SGHAT, CDR2 FQNNGV. The CDR3 DNA follows: TGTGCCAGCAGCTTTCGCCCCGGGGGCCGATCCTACAATGAGCAGTTCTTC. Amino acid sequence: CASSFRPGGRSYNEQFF.

This clonotype has ten or more counts. The chain carries TRBV7-3 and TRBJ1-2; D is undetermined. Trimming removed 2 bases at V and 8 bases at J, with 12 bases between. This CDR3 region has 13 residues. CDR1 and CDR2 from the germline V gene are SGHTA and FQGTGA. The CDR3 loop reads CASSLEAGRGYTF. The CDR3 coding sequence is TGTGCCAGCAGCTTAGAAGCCGGGAGGGGCTACACCTTC.

The table lists this clonotype with many counts. The chain joins TRBV12-3 or TRBV12-4 to TRBJ2-3, with TRBD1 matching 11 bases. This CDR3 has 17 residues. V was pared by 3 bases and J by 0 bases, with 5 bases of the junction left unmatched. The CDR3 DNA reads TGTGCCAGCAGTTTCGGACAGGGGGCGATTAGCACAGATACGCAGTATTTT. Translated: CASSFGQGAISTDTQYF.

There are a few counts of this clonotype. The chain links TRBV6-5 to TRBJ1-2; D unclear. The CDR3 totals 16 residues. Between the trimmed V and J ends, which lost 0 bases and 4 bases, there was a span of 15 bases. The germline CDR1 and CDR2 sequences are MNHEY and SVGAGI. Here the CDR3 reads CASSYSMVAGLYGYTF. For the CDR3, the DNA is TGTGCCAGCAGTTACTCGATGGTCGCAGGCCTCTATGGCTACACCTTC.

This clonotype turned up a few times. The chain couples TRBV7-9 to TRBJ1-4; 7 bases match TRBD1. The CDR3 has 16 residues. Germline assignment: CDR1 SEHNR and CDR2 FQNEAQ (reference sequence). The V gene end was trimmed by 5 bases and the J gene end by 6 bases; junction bases not matched to a gene: 12. The CDR3: CASSIPLHQGDEKLFF. CDR3 nucleotides: TGTGCCAGCAGCATCCCCCTACACCAGGGGGATGAAAAACTGTTTTTT.

Many counts were recorded for this clonotype. V gene TRBV5-5 combines with J gene TRBJ2-7, with TRBD2 identical over 12 bases. Germline loops: CDR1 SGHKS, CDR2 YYEKEE (reference sequence). Losses at the gene ends were 3 bases for V and 5 bases for J; bases not matched to a gene: 12. The CDR3 totals 17 residues. The CDR3 DNA reads TGTGCCAGCAGCTCCCGACTAGCGGGAGTAAGCGGGAACGAGCAGTACTTC. This codes for CASSSRLAGVSGNEQYF.